This paragraph covers one TCR beta chain sequence. This receptor's antigen is unknown. A far bigger clonotype differs at one base, so this is likely a read error. Different DNA sequences within this sample yield the same CDR3. This sample is drawn from a study of shared clonotypes between healthy human individuals (dated by TCRdb to 2018 to 2021). About the full investigation: The cohort included three men and a couple of women between 18 and 49 years of age. The study deeply sequenced blood TCR repertoires of five healthy adults to estimate repertoire size and the extent of clonotype sharing between individuals. Per donor, leukapheresis produced somewhere between about 0.9 and 10 billion PBMCs. To increase sequencing depth and limit assay-specific biases, TCR repertoire library preparation and sequencing were carried out by different laboratories using diverse techniques. What the authors observed across the whole study: Pairwise subsampling led to the expectation that sequencing depth would affect the degree of clonotype sharing among donors. Because the study included only a small number of donors, the genetic and exposure-history diversity represented was limited. Sampling was restricted to blood, and TCR repertoires in tissue are likely to differ from TCR repertoires in blood.

Using the deep immunoSEQ assay, TCR CDR3 regions were amplified from genomic DNA by multiplex PCR. Genomic DNA extracted from each cell subset was distributed evenly over all wells of several immunoSEQ 96-well plates, and each plate served as one replicate. For unsorted PBMC, roughly 0.3 ug genomic DNA, equal to tens of thousands of T cell genomes, was loaded into each replicate PCR. Ten immunoSEQ deep assay plates were used to sequence the unsorted PBMC genomic DNA. Purified libraries were quantified with a Qubit 3.0 fluorometer, sized on a Bioanalyzer 2100, and re-quantified with the KAPA Library Quantification kit. Every immunoSEQ 96-well plate was sequenced on a dedicated single-read 150-cycle Illumina NextSeq 550 flow cell. From the authors' description of their analysis: Because the immunoSEQ output included only junctional sequences and no quality scores, the filtering could not be the same as the filtering used for full-length reads. Sequences were annotated with PyIR, a Python wrapper for IgBLAST v1.9, and V/J genes and CDR3 were assigned using IMGT germline references. Reads were filtered out if the reads had weak V/J assignments (E-value above 1e-6), no CDR3, stop codons, out-of-frame junctions, or ambiguous translated residues. V3J clonotypes were defined as sequences sharing the same inferred V gene, J gene, and CDR3 amino acid sequence. Percentage overlap between repertoires was calculated by dividing the number of shared unique clonotypes by the size of the smaller repertoire. RTK rarefaction, the Chao1 estimator, and Recon v2.1 estimates of unobserved clonotypes were used to assess repertoire richness. What TCRdb holds here is the immuneACCESS table cut down to in-frame rearrangements. Part of the clones is not present; checked against another copy, under half of the missing clones reflect an unresolved V gene, and the others are unexplained. V, J and clone size are those of that table, while D and trimming were read from the DNA. This sample lists some 450,000 clones; 77% were detected once. The top ten constitute 12% of the sample.

Healthy HIV-negative adults with no recently reported acute infections or vaccinations were included as donors. All donors were Caucasian adults living in Nashville, Tennessee, USA. For unsorted samples, roughly 86 million PBMCs were counted and genomic DNA was extracted with the QIAamp DNA Blood Mini kit. After blood collection by leukapheresis, PBMCs were isolated using Ficoll-Histopaque density gradient centrifugation and then cryopreserved in the vapor phase of liquid nitrogen. The germline V gene yields SGHTA for CDR1 and FQGNSA for CDR2. At the junction V is shortened by 5 bases and J by 7 bases; bases outside the gene matches: 10. The CDR3 has 17 amino acids, counting the end cysteine and phenylalanine. Only the CDR3 DNA stays, 51 bases, in frame from base 1.

The rearranged segments are TRBV7-2 and TRBJ2-1; 14 junctional bases match TRBD2. The sequenced material came from PBMCs. The receptor was isolated from a woman aged 40 to 50 in good health. Some clones in this sample may be carry-over from other donors' samples. The DNA is TGTGCCAGCAGCATAAACGGACTAGCGGGAGGCTATAATGAGCAGTTCTTC. Translated, this is CASSINGLAGGYNEQFF.